These 30 T cell receptor beta chains came from one sample sequenced in a study of human T cells and chemical hapten exposure. MiXCR was run by TCRdb on the RACE reads, yielding one entry per CDR3 protein. Among around 120,000 distinct CDR3 sequences listed, roughly 12% were seen once. Sample time point: pre-sensitization, week 0. The sample's treatment: therapeutic diphenylcyclopropenone sensitization with weekly scalp DPC. The material was whole blood, obtained in connection with sensitization to the hapten diphenylcyclopropenone (DPC). The source is a woman between 18 and 29 years old with alopecia areata. Some clones in this sample may be carry-over from other donors' samples.

This clonotype was counted a few times. The chain has TRBV27 and TRBJ1-2; TRBD1 might be the D (5 bases). The V end lost 2 bases, the J end lost 0 bases, and 7 bases lay between the germline ends. The CDR3 has 14 residues. Germline assignment: CDR1 MNHEY and CDR2 SMNVEV (reference sequence). This CDR3 is CASSLKGPNYGYTF. CDR3 in DNA: TGTGCCAGCAGTTTAAAGGGGCCTAACTATGGCTACACCTTC.

This sequence joins TRBV12-3 or TRBV12-4 and TRBJ2-3; 14 positions agree with TRBD2. The CDR3 contains 17 residues. The V gene end was trimmed by 6 bases and the J gene end by 2 bases; junction bases not matched to a gene: 7. CDR3 nucleotides: TGTGCCAGCAGCCGCCGACTAGCGGGGGGGTCCACAGATACGCAGTATTTT. Translating it yields CASSRRLAGGSTDTQYF.

This clonotype was found many times. This chain connects TRBV29-1 to TRBJ2-3; no clear D gene. The CDR3 covers 13 residues. V was shortened by 1 base and J by 2 bases, with 7 bases between the two germline ends. Germline V gene data show CDR1 as SQVTM and CDR2 as ANQGSEA. As DNA, the CDR3 is TGCAGCGTTGAAGGGCGGTACACAGATACGCAGTATTTT. As protein: CSVEGRYTDTQYF.

This clonotype occurred many times. V and J are TRBV18 and TRBJ1-1, with TRBD1 identical over 7 bases. After removal of 4 bases from V and 5 bases from J, the junction contained 4 bases not matched to a gene. The CDR3 has 13 amino acids. CDR1 is KGHSH, CDR2 LQKENI, per germline. The CDR3 region is CASSQTGVTEAFF. DNA for the CDR3: TGTGCCAGCTCACAAACAGGGGTGACTGAAGCTTTCTTT. Drawing the rest from reference TRBV18 and TRBJ1-1, the complete variable domain is NAGVMQNPRHLVRRRGQEARLRCSPMKGHSHVYWYRQLPEEGLKFMVYLQKENIIDESGMPKERFSAEFPKEGPSILRIQQVVRGDSAAYFCASSQTGVTEAFFGQGTRLTVV.

The sample holds many counts of this clonotype. V is TRBV29-1 and J is TRBJ2-3, with unresolved D. The CDR3 runs to 14 residues. V lost 1 base to trimming and J lost 2 bases, with 10 bases between them. Germline-derived CDR1 and CDR2 are SQVTM and ANQGSEA. CDR3 region: CSVEGPGTTDTQYF. Written as DNA, the CDR3 is TGCAGCGTTGAAGGCCCAGGAACCACAGATACGCAGTATTTT.

This clonotype has only a few counts. The chain joins TRBV20-1 to TRBJ1-4; 7 nucleotides match TRBD1. The length of the CDR3 is 13 residues. Germline trimming cut 0 bases from V and 8 bases from J; bases unmatched to any gene: 3. The V gene's germline CDR1 is DFQATT and CDR2 SNEGSKA (reference sequence). The CDR3 loop reads CSAREQGREKLFF. In nucleotides, the CDR3 is TGCAGTGCTAGAGAACAGGGGAGGGAAAAACTGTTTTTT.

This clonotype was picked up a small number of times. The chain combines TRBV30 with TRBJ2-1; D remains unclear. This CDR3 is built from 11 residues. CDR1 and CDR2 (germline): GTSNPN, SVGIG (reference sequence). With 2 bases removed from V and 9 bases from J, the gap between germline ends came to 8 bases. The CDR3 loop is CAWSSMGEQFF. The CDR3, as DNA: TGTGCCTGGAGTTCCATGGGTGAGCAGTTCTTC.

This clonotype was detected a few times. The chain couples TRBV15 to TRBJ2-3, with 8 bases matching TRBD2. Trimming took 0 bases from V and 2 from J; bases not matched to a gene: 7. From germline, CDR1 is LNHNV and CDR2 YYDKDF (reference sequence). CDR3 length equals 17 residues. In nucleotides, the CDR3 is TGTGCCACCAGCAGAGAAGAAGCGGGGGCCATCACAGATACGCAGTATTTT. Residues: CATSREEAGAITDTQYF. The complete variable domain, with remaining parts taken from reference TRBV15 and TRBJ2-3, reads DAMVIQNPRYQVTQFGKPVTLSCSQTLNHNVMYWYQQKSSQAPKLLFHYYDKDFNNEADTPDNFQSRRPNTSFCFLDIRSPGLGDTAMYLCATSREEAGAITDTQYFGPGTRLTVL.

The chain joins TRBV29-1 to TRBJ1-2, with D possibly TRBD1 on 5 matching bases. With 2 bases removed from V and 6 bases from J, the gap between germline ends came to 10 bases. The CDR3 has 12 residues. Per the germline V gene, CDR1 is SQVTM and CDR2 is ANQGSEA. In DNA, the CDR3 is TGCAGCGTTGAAACTCCCAGGGATGGCTACACCTTC. It translates to CSVETPRDGYTF.

There are many counts of this clonotype. This sequence joins TRBV30 and TRBJ2-2; D is possibly TRBD2 (5 bases). The CDR3 loop spans 13 amino acids. Trimming took off 3 bases at V and 4 bases at J, with 9 bases between the two ends. Germline assignment: CDR1 GTSNPN and CDR2 SVGIG (reference sequence). The CDR3 DNA reads TGTGCCTGGAGGTACAGCGGCACCGGGGAGCTGTTTTTT. Translating gives CAWRYSGTGELFF.

This clonotype was recorded a few times. The rearrangement links TRBV7-8 to TRBJ2-3; D gene uncertain. This CDR3 is built from 13 residues. Germline V gives CDR1 SGHVS, CDR2 FQNEAQ. V gave up 6 bases and J gave up 2 bases, with 9 bases separating them. The CDR3 nucleotides read TGTGCCAGCAGGCCCCAAACCACAGATACGCAGTATTTT. Translated, it gives CASRPQTTDTQYF. The full variable domain, its missing parts supplied by reference TRBV7-8 and TRBJ2-3, is GAGVSQSPRYKVAKRGQDVALRCDPISGHVSLFWYQQALGQGPEFLTYFQNEAQLDKSGLPSDRFFAERPEGSVSTLKIQRTQQEDSAVYLCASRPQTTDTQYFGPGTRLTVL.

This chain links TRBV7-2 with TRBJ1-2; D may be TRBD1 (6 bases). V gave up 4 bases and J gave up 4 bases, with 10 bases separating them. The germline V gene encodes CDR1 SGHTA and CDR2 FQGNSA. CDR3 length: 13 residues. The CDR3 coding sequence is TGTGCCAGCAGCTCAGACAGGACCTATGGCTACACCTTC. It codes for CASSSDRTYGYTF.

Ten or more counts support this clonotype. The V gene is TRBV9, the J gene TRBJ2-1, with D hard to call. Trimming took 5 bases from V and 5 from J, leaving 8 bases between them. Germline CDR1 reads SGDLS; CDR2 reads YYNGEE. CDR3 length equals 12 residues. The CDR3, as DNA: TGTGCCAGCAGTCTAACGGACAATGAGCAGTTCTTC. This translates into CASSLTDNEQFF.

This clonotype was found a few times. The chain couples TRBV27 to TRBJ2-5, with TRBD1 as a possible D gene (6 bases). Per germline, CDR1 MNHEY and CDR2 SMNVEV (reference sequence). Trimming removed 4 bases at V and 2 bases at J, with 20 bases between. The CDR3 consists of 17 residues. The CDR3 DNA follows: TGTGCCAGCAGTTCCCCGGGCCGCCCAGGGGTACAAGAGACCCAGTACTTC. Protein: CASSSPGRPGVQETQYF.

This clonotype turned up a few times. The genes are TRBV18 and TRBJ1-4; D gene uncertain. The germline CDR1 and CDR2 sequences are KGHSH and LQKENI. V was trimmed by 4 bases and J by 5 bases, leaving 8 bases between them. This CDR3 region has 13 residues. The CDR3 region is CASSLGRNEKLFF. In nucleotides, the CDR3 is TGTGCCAGCTCACTCGGACGGAATGAAAAACTGTTTTTT.

This clonotype was observed at least ten times. The chain recombines TRBV29-1 with TRBJ1-1; D is perhaps TRBD1 (6 bases). The ends were cut back, 6 bases at V and 4 bases at J, with 18 bases in the middle. Germline assignment: CDR1 SQVTM and CDR2 ANQGSEA. The length of the CDR3 is 14 residues. CDR3 bases: TGCAGCGTAAGGATAGGGGACACCATCACTGAAGCTTTCTTT. Protein: CSVRIGDTITEAFF.

The gene calls are TRBV20-1 and TRBJ2-1, with 10 nucleotides matching TRBD2. The CDR3 runs 14 residues. Germline V gene sequence: CDR1 DFQATT, CDR2 SNEGSKA (reference sequence). With 7 bases clipped from V and 4 bases from J, the junction kept 7 bases outside the gene matches. CDR3 protein: CSGSLAGVYNEQFF. In DNA form, the CDR3 reads TGCAGTGGGTCTCTAGCGGGGGTATACAATGAGCAGTTCTTC.

This clonotype was counted at least ten times. The genes are TRBV20-1 and TRBJ1-1; TRBD1 is a possible D gene (6 bases). V was trimmed by 3 bases and J by 5 bases, leaving 16 bases between them. CDR1 and CDR2 from the germline V gene are DFQATT and SNEGSKA (reference sequence). CDR3 length: 14 residues. The CDR3 loop reads CSARGGIAETEAFF. As DNA, the CDR3 is TGCAGTGCTAGGGGGGGCATCGCCGAGACTGAAGCTTTCTTT.

This clonotype occurred many times. The chain joins TRBV7-9 to TRBJ1-5; D ambiguous. Trimming stripped 1 base from V and 1 base from J, with 5 bases between. This CDR3 has 14 residues. Germline V gene data show CDR1 as SEHNR and CDR2 as FQNEAQ (reference sequence). CDR3 in DNA: TGTGCCAGCAGCTTAGACATAAGCAATCAGCCCCAGCATTTT. It yields the protein CASSLDISNQPQHF.

This clonotype was counted a few times. The V call is TRBV20-1, the J call TRBJ2-4, with a tentative D call TRBD1 (6 bases). This CDR3 contains 14 residues. Germline V gene sequence: CDR1 DFQATT, CDR2 SNEGSKA (reference sequence). CDR3 in amino acids: CSQSQGYVKNIQYF. Here the CDR3 DNA reads TGCAGCCAGTCACAGGGTTATGTCAAAAACATTCAGTACTTC.

This chain joins TRBV2 and TRBJ2-3; 13 nucleotides match TRBD2. This CDR3 region has 16 residues. Trimming removed 7 bases from V and 0 bases from J; junction bases left unmatched: 4. CDR1 is SNHLY, CDR2 FYNNEI, per germline. In DNA form, the CDR3 reads TGTGCCAGCAAGGGACTAGCGGGGTCTAGCACAGATACGCAGTATTTT. It codes for CASKGLAGSSTDTQYF.

This clonotype was recorded a few times. V and J are TRBV11-2 and TRBJ1-2; TRBD1 might be the D (6 bases). The germline gives CDR1 SGHAT, CDR2 FQNNGV. Deletions cut 6 bases from V and 8 bases from J, with 16 bases between. The CDR3 runs 13 residues. CDR3 bases: TGTGCCAGCAGTAGGGACATTGGTGCAGGCTACACCTTC. The encoded protein is CASSRDIGAGYTF.

This clonotype was seen at least ten times. CDR3 loop: CASSFGTNAGEQYF. DNA of the CDR3: TGTGCCAGCAGCTTCGGGACAAATGCGGGGGAGCAGTACTTC. V gene TRBV5-4 combines with J gene TRBJ2-7; D assignment may be TRBD1 or TRBD2 (6 bases each). V shed 2 bases and J shed 7 bases, with 16 bases lying between them. Germline lookup yields CDR1 SGHNT and CDR2 YYREEE (reference sequence). The CDR3 has 14 amino acids.

This clonotype was seen a few times. The V and J genes are TRBV3-1 and TRBJ2-1, with D tentatively TRBD2 (6 bases). Germline-derived CDR1 and CDR2 are LGHDT and YNNKEL (reference sequence). Trimming pared 6 bases from V and 9 bases from J, leaving 12 bases between. This CDR3 region has 12 residues. The CDR3 nucleotides are TGTGCCAGCAGACCCGTCGGGGGTGAGCAGTTCTTC. It specifies CASRPVGGEQFF.

DNA of the CDR3: TGCAGTGCTAGTGTATTCGGGACAGGGGACCAGCCCCAGCATTTT. Translation gives CSASVFGTGDQPQHF. The V and J genes are TRBV20-1 and TRBJ1-5; 10 bases match TRBD1. V shed 3 bases, J shed 7 bases, and the junction held 9 bases outside the gene matches. The CDR3 spans 15 residues. Germline assignment: CDR1 DFQATT and CDR2 SNEGSKA (reference sequence).

V and J are TRBV15 and TRBJ1-5; TRBD1 matches at 7 bases. CDR3 size: 16 residues. Unmatched junction bases numbered 5, after V lost 0 bases and J lost 3 bases. Germline V gene lookup returns CDR1 LNHNV and CDR2 YYDKDF (reference sequence). This chain's CDR3 is CATSRDGDSSNQPQHF. The CDR3 DNA reads as TGTGCCACCAGCAGAGATGGGGACAGTTCCAATCAGCCCCAGCATTTT.

This clonotype was counted between two and nine times. V and J are TRBV11-3 and TRBJ2-1, with 10 positions matching TRBD2. The CDR3 has 15 amino acids. V shed 0 bases, J shed 7 bases, and the junction held 3 bases outside the gene matches. Germline V CDR1 and CDR2: SGHNT, YENEEA. DNA for the CDR3: TGTGCCAGCAGCTTAGACCCTAGCGGGGGTAATGAGCAGTTCTTC. Protein: CASSLDPSGGNEQFF.

CDR3: CATGQTLHQPQHF. For the CDR3, the DNA is TGTGCCACCGGGCAGACACTCCATCAGCCCCAGCATTTT. V gene TRBV6-6 combines with J gene TRBJ1-5; D not certain. The CDR3 loop spans 13 amino acids. Germline V lookup: CDR1 MNHNY, CDR2 SVGAGI (reference sequence). Trimming pared 10 bases from V and 5 bases from J, leaving 15 bases between.

This clonotype came up a few times. This chain joins TRBV7-2 and TRBJ2-7, with 8 bases fitting TRBD1. Germline trimming cut 3 bases from V and 2 bases from J; bases unmatched to any gene: 9. Germline CDR1 is SGHTA and CDR2 is FQGNSA. This CDR3 comprises 16 residues. The CDR3 DNA sequence: TGTGCCAGCAGCTTGATGGCAGGGGGCACCACCTACGAGCAGTACTTC. This codes for CASSLMAGGTTYEQYF.

This clonotype was observed at least ten times. The chain joins TRBV13 to TRBJ2-1; 8 positions match TRBD2. J lost 7 bases, V lost 5 bases, and 13 bases had no gene match. The CDR3 length is 16 residues. Germline V gives CDR1 PRHDT, CDR2 FYEKMQ (reference sequence). CDR3 amino acids: CASSQMRTSKNNEQFF. DNA for the CDR3: TGTGCCAGCAGCCAGATGAGGACTAGCAAAAATAATGAGCAGTTCTTC.